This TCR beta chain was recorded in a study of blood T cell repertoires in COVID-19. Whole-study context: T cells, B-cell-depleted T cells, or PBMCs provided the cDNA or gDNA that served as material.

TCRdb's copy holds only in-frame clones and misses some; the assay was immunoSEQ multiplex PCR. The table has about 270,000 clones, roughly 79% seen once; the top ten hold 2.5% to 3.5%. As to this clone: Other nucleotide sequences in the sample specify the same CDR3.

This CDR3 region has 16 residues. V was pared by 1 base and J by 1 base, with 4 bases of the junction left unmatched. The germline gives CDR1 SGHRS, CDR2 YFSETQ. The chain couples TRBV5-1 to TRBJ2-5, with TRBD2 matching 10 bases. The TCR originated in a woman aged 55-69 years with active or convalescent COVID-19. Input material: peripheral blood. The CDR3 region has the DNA TGCGCCAGCAGCTTGAGCGCTAGCGGGGGCCAAGAGACCCAGTACTTC. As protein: CASSLSASGGQETQYF.